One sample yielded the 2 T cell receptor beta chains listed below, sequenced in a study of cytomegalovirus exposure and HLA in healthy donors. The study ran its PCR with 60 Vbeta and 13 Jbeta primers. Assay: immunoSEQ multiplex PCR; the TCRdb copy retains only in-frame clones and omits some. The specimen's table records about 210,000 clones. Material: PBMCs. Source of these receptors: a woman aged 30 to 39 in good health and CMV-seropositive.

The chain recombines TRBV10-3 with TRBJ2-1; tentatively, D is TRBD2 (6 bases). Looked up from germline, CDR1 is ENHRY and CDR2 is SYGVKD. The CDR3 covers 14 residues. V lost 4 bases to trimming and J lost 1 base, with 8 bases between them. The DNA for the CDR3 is TGTGCCATCAGTGGGGGGGTGTCCTACAATGAGCAGTTCTTC. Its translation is CAISGGVSYNEQFF.

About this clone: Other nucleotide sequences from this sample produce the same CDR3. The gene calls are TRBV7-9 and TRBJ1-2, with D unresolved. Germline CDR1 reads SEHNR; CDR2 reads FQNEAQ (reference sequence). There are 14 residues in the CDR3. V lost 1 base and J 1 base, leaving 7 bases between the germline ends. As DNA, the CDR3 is TGTGCCAGCAGCTTAGGGTCGGGTAACTATGGCTACACCTTC. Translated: CASSLGSGNYGYTF.